This T cell receptor (beta chain) comes out of a study of T cell responses to AZD1222 COVID-19 vaccine. V shed 4 bases and J 4 bases; nucleotides not matched to a gene: 12. Germline V lookup: CDR1 LNHDA, CDR2 SQIVND (reference sequence). The length of the CDR3 is 16 residues. Assay used: immunoSEQ multiplex PCR; TCRdb lists only in-frame clones, some missing. The data hold some 130,000 clones, with more than 80% observed a single time. The V gene is TRBV19, the J gene TRBJ2-7, with 8 positions matching TRBD2. The source was peripheral blood, collected on day 0 of AZD1222 vaccination. The source is an adult in good health. The CDR3, as DNA: TGTGCCAGTAGTAAGAATTTAGCGGGGTCTCCTTACGAGCAGTACTTC. Translation gives CASSKNLAGSPYEQYF.